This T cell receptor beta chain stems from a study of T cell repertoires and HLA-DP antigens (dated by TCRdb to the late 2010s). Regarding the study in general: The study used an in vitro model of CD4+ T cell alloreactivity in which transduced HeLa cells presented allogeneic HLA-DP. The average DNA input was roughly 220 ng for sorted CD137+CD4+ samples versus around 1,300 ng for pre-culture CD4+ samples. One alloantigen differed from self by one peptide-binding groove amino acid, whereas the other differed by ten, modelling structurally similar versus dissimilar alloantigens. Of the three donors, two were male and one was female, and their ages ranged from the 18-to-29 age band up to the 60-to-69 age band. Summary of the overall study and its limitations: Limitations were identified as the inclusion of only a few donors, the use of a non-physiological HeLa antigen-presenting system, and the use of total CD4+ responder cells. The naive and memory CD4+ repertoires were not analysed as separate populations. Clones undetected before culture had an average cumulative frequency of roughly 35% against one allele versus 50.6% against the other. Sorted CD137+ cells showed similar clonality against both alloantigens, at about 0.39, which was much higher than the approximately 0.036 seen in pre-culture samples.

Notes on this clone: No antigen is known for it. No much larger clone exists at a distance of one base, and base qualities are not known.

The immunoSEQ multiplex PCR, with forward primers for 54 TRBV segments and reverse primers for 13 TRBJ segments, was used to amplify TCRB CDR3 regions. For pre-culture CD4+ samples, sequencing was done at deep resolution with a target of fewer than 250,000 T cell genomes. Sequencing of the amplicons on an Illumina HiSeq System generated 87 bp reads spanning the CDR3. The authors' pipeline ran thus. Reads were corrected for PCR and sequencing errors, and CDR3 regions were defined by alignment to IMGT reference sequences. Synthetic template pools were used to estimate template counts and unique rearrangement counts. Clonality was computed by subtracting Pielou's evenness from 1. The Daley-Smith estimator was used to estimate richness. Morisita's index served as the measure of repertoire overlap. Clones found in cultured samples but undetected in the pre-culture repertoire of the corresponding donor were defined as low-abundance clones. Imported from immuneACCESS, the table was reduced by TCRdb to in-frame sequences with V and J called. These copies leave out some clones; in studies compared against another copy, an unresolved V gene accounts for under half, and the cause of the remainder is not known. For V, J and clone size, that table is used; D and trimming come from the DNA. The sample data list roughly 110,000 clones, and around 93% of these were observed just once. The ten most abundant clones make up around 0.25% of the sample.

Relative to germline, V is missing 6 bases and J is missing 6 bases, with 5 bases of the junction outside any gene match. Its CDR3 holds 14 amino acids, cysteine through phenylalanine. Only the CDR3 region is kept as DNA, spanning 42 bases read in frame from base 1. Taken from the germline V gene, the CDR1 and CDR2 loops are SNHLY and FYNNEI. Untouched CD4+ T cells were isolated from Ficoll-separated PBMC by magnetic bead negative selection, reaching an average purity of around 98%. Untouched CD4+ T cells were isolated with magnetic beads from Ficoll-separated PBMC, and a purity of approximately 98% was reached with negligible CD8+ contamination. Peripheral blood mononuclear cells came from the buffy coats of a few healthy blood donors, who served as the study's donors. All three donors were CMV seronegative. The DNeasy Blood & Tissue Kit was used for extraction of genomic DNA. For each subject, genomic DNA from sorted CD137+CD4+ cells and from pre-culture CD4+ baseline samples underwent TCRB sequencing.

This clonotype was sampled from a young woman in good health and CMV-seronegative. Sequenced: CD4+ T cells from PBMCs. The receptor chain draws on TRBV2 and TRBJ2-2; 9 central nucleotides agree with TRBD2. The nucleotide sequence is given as TGTGCCAGCAGGCGGGAGGGCACTCCCGGGGAGCTGTTTTTT. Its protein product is CASRREGTPGELFF.